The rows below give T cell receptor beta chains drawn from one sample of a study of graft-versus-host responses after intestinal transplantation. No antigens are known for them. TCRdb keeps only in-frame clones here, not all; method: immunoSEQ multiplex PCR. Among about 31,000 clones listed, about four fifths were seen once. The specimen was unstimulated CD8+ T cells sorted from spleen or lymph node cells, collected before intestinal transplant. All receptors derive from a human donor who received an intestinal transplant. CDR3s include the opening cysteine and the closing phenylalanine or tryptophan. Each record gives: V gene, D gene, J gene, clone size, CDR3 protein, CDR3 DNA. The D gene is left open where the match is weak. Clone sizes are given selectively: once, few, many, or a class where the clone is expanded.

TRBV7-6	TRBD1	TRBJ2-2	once	CASSPGTGIDGELFF	TGTGCCAGCAGCCCCGGGACAGGGATTGACGGGGAGCTGTTTTTT
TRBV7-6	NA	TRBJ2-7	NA	CASSLDVGRVDEQYF	TGTGCCAGCAGCTTAGACGTGGGCAGGGTAGACGAGCAGTACTTC
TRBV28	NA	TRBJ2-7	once	CASSLMPGPSYEQYF	TGTGCCAGCAGTTTGATGCCAGGGCCCTCTTACGAGCAGTACTTC
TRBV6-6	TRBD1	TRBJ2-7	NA	CASSTGTGNYEQYF	TGTGCCAGCAGCACCGGGACAGGGAATTACGAGCAGTACTTC
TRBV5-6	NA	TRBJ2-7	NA	CASSLSDSVFYEQYF	TGTGCCAGCAGCTTGAGCGACAGTGTCTTCTACGAGCAGTACTTC
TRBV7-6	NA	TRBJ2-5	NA	CASSNLGFQGDQETQYF	TGTGCCAGCAGTAACTTAGGGTTTCAGGGCGACCAAGAGACCCAGTACTTC
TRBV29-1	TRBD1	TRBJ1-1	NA	CSAEGTGLTEAFF	TGCAGCGCGGAGGGGACAGGGCTCACTGAAGCTTTCTTT
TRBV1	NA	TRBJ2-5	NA	CTSTGTSGGQETQYF	TGCACCAGCACCGGGACTAGCGGGGGCCAAGAGACCCAGTACTTC
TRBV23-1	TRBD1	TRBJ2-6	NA	CASSHFDRGTAGANVLTF	TGCGCCAGCAGTCACTTCGACAGGGGGACGGCTGGGGCCAACGTCCTGACTTTC
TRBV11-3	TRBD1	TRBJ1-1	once	CASSLGTGLNTEAFF	TGTGCCAGCAGCTTAGGGACAGGGTTGAACACTGAAGCTTTCTTT
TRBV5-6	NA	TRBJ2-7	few	CASSFGGSSYEQYF	TGTGCCAGCAGCTTCGGCGGATCCTCCTACGAGCAGTACTTC
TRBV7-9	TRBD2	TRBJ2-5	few	CASSEGLAGETQYF	TGTGCCAGCAGCGAGGGACTAGCGGGGGAGACCCAGTACTTC
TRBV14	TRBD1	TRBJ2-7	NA	CASSRDQGQGAYEQYF	TGTGCCAGCAGCCGCGATCAAGGACAGGGGGCTTACGAGCAGTACTTC
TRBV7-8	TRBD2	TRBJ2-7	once	CASSLNPTLAPSYEQYF	TGTGCCAGCAGCTTAAACCCCACACTAGCGCCCTCCTACGAGCAGTACTTC
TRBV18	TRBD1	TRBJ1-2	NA	CASSPVTGYNPGYTF	TGTGCCAGCTCACCAGTGACAGGGTATAATCCTGGCTACACCTTC
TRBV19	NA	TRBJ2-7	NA	CASTPGGVDEQYF	TGTGCCAGTACCCCCGGGGGAGTCGACGAGCAGTACTTC
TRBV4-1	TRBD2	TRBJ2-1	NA	CASRRTSGSLHEQFF	TGCGCCAGCAGAAGAACTAGCGGGAGCCTGCATGAGCAGTTCTTC
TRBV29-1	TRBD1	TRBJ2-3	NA	CSVERTGGFADTQYF	TGCAGCGTTGAGAGGACAGGGGGCTTCGCAGATACGCAGTATTTT
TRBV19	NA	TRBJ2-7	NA	CASSISAGEPYEQYF	TGTGCCAGTAGTATTTCGGCAGGGGAACCCTACGAGCAGTACTTC
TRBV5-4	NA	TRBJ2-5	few	CASSLGVYRTQETQYF	TGTGCCAGCAGCTTAGGGGTATATCGCACCCAAGAGACCCAGTACTTC
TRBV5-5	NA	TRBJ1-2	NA	CASSPPTDYGYTF	TGTGCCAGCAGCCCCCCCACAGACTATGGCTACACCTTC
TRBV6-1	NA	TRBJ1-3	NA	CASSEGPMFSGNTIYF	TGTGCCAGCAGTGAAGGGCCCATGTTCTCTGGAAACACCATATATTTT
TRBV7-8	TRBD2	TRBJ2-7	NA	CATTTGGQGTYEQYF	TGTGCCACCACAACGGGGGGGCAGGGGACCTACGAGCAGTACTTC
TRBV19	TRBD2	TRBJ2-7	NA	CASSLRLAGDEQYF	TGTGCCAGTAGTCTCCGACTAGCGGGAGACGAGCAGTACTTC
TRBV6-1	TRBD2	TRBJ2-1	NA	CASSVLAGGPSYNEQFF	TGTGCCAGCAGTGTACTAGCGGGAGGGCCCTCCTACAATGAGCAGTTCTTC
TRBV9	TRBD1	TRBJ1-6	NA	CASSWTGTLGPLHF	TGTGCCAGCAGCTGGACAGGGACTTTAGGACCCCTCCACTTT
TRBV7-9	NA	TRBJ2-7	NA	CASSVGAAYEQYF	TGTGCCAGCTCTGTGGGGGCCGCCTACGAGCAGTACTTC
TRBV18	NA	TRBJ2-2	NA	CASFPSRGASNTGELFF	TGTGCCAGCTTCCCCTCACGGGGGGCTTCGAACACCGGGGAGCTGTTTTTT
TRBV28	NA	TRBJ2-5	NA	CASSLAHMDNSWETQYF	TGTGCCAGCAGTTTGGCCCACATGGACAATTCCTGGGAGACCCAGTACTTC
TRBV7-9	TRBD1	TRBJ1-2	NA	CASSLPGQGDGYTF	TGTGCCAGCAGCTTACCCGGACAGGGTGACGGCTACACCTTC
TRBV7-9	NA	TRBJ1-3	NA	CASSLAYSPSGNTIYF	TGTGCCAGCAGCTTAGCATACAGTCCCTCTGGAAACACCATATATTTT
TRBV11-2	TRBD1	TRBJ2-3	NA	CASSFFPRTGGDSDTQYF	TGTGCCAGCAGCTTTTTTCCACGGACAGGGGGCGATTCCGATACGCAGTATTTT
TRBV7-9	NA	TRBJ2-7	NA	CASSLAVGGVHEQYF	TGTGCCAGCAGCTTAGCCGTGGGAGGAGTCCACGAGCAGTACTTC
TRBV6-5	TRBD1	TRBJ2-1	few	CASSSGTGVNEQFF	TGTGCCAGCAGTTCCGGGACAGGGGTCAATGAGCAGTTCTTC
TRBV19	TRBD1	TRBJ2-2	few	CASSIGDSHTGELFF	TGTGCCAGTAGTATAGGGGACAGCCACACCGGGGAGCTGTTTTTT
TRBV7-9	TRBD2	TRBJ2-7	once	CASSLLGGYEQCF	TGTGCCAGCAGCTTACTGGGGGGGTACGAGCAGTGCTTC
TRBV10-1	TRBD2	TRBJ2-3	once	CASSASGSATDTQYF	TGCGCCAGCAGTGCTAGCGGGAGTGCCACAGATACGCAGTATTTT
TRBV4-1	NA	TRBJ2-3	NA	CASSQDVAWPTDTQYF	TGCGCCAGCAGCCAAGATGTGGCCTGGCCGACAGATACGCAGTATTTT
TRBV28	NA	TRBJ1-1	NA	CASLPTGSGTEAFF	TGTGCCAGCCTCCCTACCGGATCGGGCACTGAAGCTTTCTTT
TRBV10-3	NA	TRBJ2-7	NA	CAISESYSYEQYF	TGTGCCATCAGTGAGTCTTACTCCTACGAGCAGTACTTC
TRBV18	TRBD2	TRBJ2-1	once	CASSPPSGGASEQFF	TGTGCCAGCTCACCACCCAGCGGGGGGGCCAGTGAGCAGTTCTTC
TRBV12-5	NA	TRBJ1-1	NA	CASDRGQPNTEAFF	TGTGCTAGTGACCGCGGACAGCCGAACACTGAAGCTTTCTTT
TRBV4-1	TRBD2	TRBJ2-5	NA	CASRLTGGTYQETQYF	TGCGCCAGCAGGTTGACCGGGGGGACGTACCAAGAGACCCAGTACTTC
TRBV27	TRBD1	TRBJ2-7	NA	CASSRPGTGRDEQYF	TGTGCCAGCAGCCGCCCCGGGACAGGGAGGGACGAGCAGTACTTC
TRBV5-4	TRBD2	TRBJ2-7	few	CASSLALAEQYF	TGTGCCAGCAGCTTGGCACTAGCGGAGCAGTACTTC
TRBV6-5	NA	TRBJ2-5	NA	CASRTGQETQYF	TGTGCCAGCAGGACGGGACAAGAGACCCAGTACTTC
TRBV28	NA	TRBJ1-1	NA	CASSLFNTEAFF	TGTGCCAGCAGTTTGTTTAATACTGAAGCTTTCTTT
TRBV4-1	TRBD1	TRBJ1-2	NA	CASSQVGPGRGSGYTF	TGCGCCAGCAGCCAAGTTGGCCCCGGCAGGGGGTCTGGCTACACCTTC
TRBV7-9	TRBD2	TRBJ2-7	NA	CASSARASGGAYEQYF	TGTGCCAGCAGCGCGAGGGCTAGCGGGGGTGCCTACGAGCAGTACTTC
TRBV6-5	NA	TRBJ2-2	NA	CASSNREYTGELFF	TGTGCCAGCAGTAACAGGGAATACACCGGGGAGCTGTTTTTT
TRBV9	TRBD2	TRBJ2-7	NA	CASSVATSGLYEQYF	TGTGCCAGCAGCGTAGCCACTAGCGGGCTCTACGAGCAGTACTTC
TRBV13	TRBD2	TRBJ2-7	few	CASSLGTSGAYEQYF	TGTGCCAGCAGCTTAGGGACTAGCGGGGCTTACGAGCAGTACTTC
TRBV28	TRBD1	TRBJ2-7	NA	CASSLSRGQGDEQYF	TGTGCCAGCAGTTTATCCCGAGGACAGGGCGACGAGCAGTACTTC
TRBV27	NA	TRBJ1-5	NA	CASSLLGGPQHF	TGTGCCAGCAGTTTGCTAGGCGGGCCCCAGCATTTT
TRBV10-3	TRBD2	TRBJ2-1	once	CAILAGTSGDLEQFF	TGTGCCATCTTGGCCGGGACTAGCGGGGATCTTGAGCAGTTCTTC